The clone carrying this T cell receptor (beta chain) was recorded at least ten times. Its antigen is currently unknown. This entry is derived from a study of breast tumors, draining lymph nodes, adjacent tissues. This CDR3 has 18 amino acids. V dropped 0 bases and J dropped 3 bases, with 19 bases sitting between them. Germline CDR1 SGDLS, CDR2 YYNGEE. The lymph nodes were axillary draining lymph nodes from breast cancer patients. General study results and limits: Luminal-like breast cancer showed significantly higher tumor–nontumor repertoire similarity than basal-like. The data were judged consistent with most tumor T cells coming from lymph node and expanding in tumor. Tumor repertoires ranked between lymph nodes and nontumor tissue in diversity, with V and J gene preferences.

Each CDR3 protein gets one entry after TCRdb re-called the multiplex PCR reads with MiXCR. The sample carries 200,000 to 250,000 distinct CDR3 sequences, about 32% recorded once. The source material was axillary lymph node tissue. The rearrangement uses TRBV9 and TRBJ1-5; maybe TRBD1 (6 bases). This TCR was recovered from a female donor with breast cancer. Some clones in this sample may be carry-over from other donors' samples. The CDR3 nucleotides are TGTGCCAGCAGCGTAGTGAGAGGGGGAGACTTCCCCAATCAGCCCCAGCATTTT. Protein: CASSVVRGGDFPNQPQHF.